This T cell receptor beta chain is from a study of regulatory T cells in long-lasting Graves disease. Overall study: Less than 3 months of antithyroid drugs had been taken by newly diagnosed Graves' patients. Findings and caveats of the study: A limited number of samples was an acknowledged limitation.

Between the trimmed V and J ends, which lost 2 bases and 0 bases, there was a span of 12 bases. Germline V gene lookup returns CDR1 MNHEY and CDR2 SMNVEV (reference sequence). The CDR3 spans 16 residues. This clonotype is medium-sized (0.01 to 0.1%). No antigen is known for it. Combining iRepertoire HTBI primers with Arm-PCR of CDR3 regions, the authors built TCR beta libraries. One entry per CDR3 protein, called by TCRdb with MiXCR from the multiplex PCR reads. The sample contains 530,000 or so distinct CDR3 sequences, around 16% of which appear only once. Time point specified: newly diagnosed GD, antithyroid drugs for less than 3 months. PBMC-extracted RNA yielded the TCR library. A blood draw put about 9.9 milliliters of peripheral blood into EDTA tubes. This same sample was also taken into another study, of T cells in Graves' hyperthyroidism and ophthalmopathy. That work states: Blood also contained most expanded thyroid clonotypes above 0.001.

The source material was peripheral blood mononuclear cells (PBMCs), sampled at new diagnosis, from a patient treated with antithyroid drugs. The chain couples TRBV27 to TRBJ2-3, with D uncertain. The sequence came from a young man with Graves disease. CDR3 residues: CASSLNLGGSTDTQYF. The CDR3 DNA sequence: TGTGCCAGCAGTTTAAATCTGGGCGGTAGCACAGATACGCAGTATTTT.